The 30 T cell receptor beta chains below come from one sample, sequenced in a study of blood T cell repertoires in COVID-19. Clones were read by immunoSEQ multiplex PCR, and TCRdb kept only the in-frame ones, dropping some. The data contain a few hundred thousand clones, around nine tenths of them singletons. Sequenced input: peripheral blood. These receptors all stem from a woman in her sixties or seventies with COVID-19, enrolled during active disease.

The chain recombines TRBV10-3 with TRBJ2-2; 9 bases fit TRBD2. After removal of 10 bases from V and 2 bases from J, the junction contained 5 bases not matched to a gene. Germline CDR1 reads ENHRY; CDR2 reads SYGVKD. The CDR3 totals 14 residues. The CDR3 DNA reads TGTGCCACTCGGCGGGGGGGTAACACCGGGGAGCTGTTTTTT. It is translated as CATRRGGNTGELFF.

The CDR3 spells CASSIPGAGNQPQHF. In DNA, the CDR3 is TGTGCCAGTAGTATACCAGGGGCTGGCAATCAGCCCCAGCATTTT. The J gene is TRBJ1-5, the V gene TRBV19; D may be TRBD1 (6 bases). The ends were cut back, 2 bases at V and 2 bases at J, with 10 bases in the middle. The CDR3 has 15 residues. Germline CDR1 LNHDA, CDR2 SQIVND (reference sequence).

The chain recombines TRBV24-1 with TRBJ1-4, with 8 positions matching TRBD1. The CDR3 covers 16 residues. The J segment lost 4 bases and the V segment lost 3 bases, leaving 6 bases of the junction unmatched. Germline V CDR1 and CDR2: KGHDR, SFDVKD. In DNA, the CDR3 is TGTGCCACCAGTGATACACGACAGGGGTATAATGAAAAACTGTTTTTT. Translated: CATSDTRQGYNEKLFF.

This clone was seen a single time. The chain employs TRBV7-9 and TRBJ1-4; tentative D call: TRBD1 (6 bases). The CDR3 has 14 residues. Deletions cut 5 bases from V and 7 bases from J, with 14 bases between. The germline gives CDR1 SEHNR, CDR2 FQNEAQ (reference sequence). Written as DNA, the CDR3 is TGTGCCAGCAGCCCAACAGGGTCTACTGAAAAACTGTTTTTT. Its protein product is CASSPTGSTEKLFF.

Here the CDR3 reads CASSRGETEAFF. In nucleotides, the CDR3 is TGTGCCAGCAGCCGGGGGGAGACTGAAGCTTTCTTT. The rearrangement links TRBV3-1 (or the pseudogene TRBV3-2) to TRBJ1-1; the D gene is possibly TRBD1 (5 bases). Germline values: CDR1 LGHDT, CDR2 YNNKEL (reference sequence). Deletions cut 4 bases from V and 5 bases from J, with 8 bases between. The CDR3 sequence is 12 residues long.

J is TRBJ2-7 and V is TRBV19; 12 bases line up with TRBD2. The CDR3 sequence is 15 residues long. J gave up 2 bases and V 2 bases, and 1 base lay outside the gene matches. CDR1 and CDR2 from the germline V gene are LNHDA and SQIVND (reference sequence). As DNA, the CDR3 is TGTGCCAGTAGTATAAGACTAGCGGGGGCCTACGAGCAGTACTTC. It is translated as CASSIRLAGAYEQYF.

The chain uses TRBV18 and TRBJ1-3; no clear D gene. V was pared by 5 bases and J by 0 bases, with 11 bases between. This CDR3 has 15 amino acids. Germline V gives CDR1 KGHSH, CDR2 LQKENI. CDR3 residues: CASSSESPSGNTIYF. The CDR3 DNA sequence: TGTGCCAGCTCATCTGAAAGCCCCTCTGGAAACACCATATATTTT.

This chain links TRBV7-2 with TRBJ1-1; TRBD1 might be the D (6 bases). The CDR3 runs to 13 residues. V was cut by 4 bases and J by 7 bases, with 13 bases left in between. CDR1 and CDR2 (germline): SGHTA, FQGNSA. As DNA, the CDR3 is TGTGCCAGCAGCTCAGGCGGGGGCGGTGAAGCTTTCTTT. This codes for CASSSGGGGEAFF.

This clone is a singleton in its sample. V and J are TRBV6-5 and TRBJ1-2; D is perhaps TRBD1 (5 bases). Germline CDR1 and CDR2: MNHEY and SVGAGI. The CDR3 runs to 13 residues. V lost 0 bases and J 4 bases, leaving 6 bases between the germline ends. The CDR3 DNA reads TGTGCCAGCAGTTACTCCGACAGCTATGGCTACACCTTC. It yields the protein CASSYSDSYGYTF.

The genes are TRBV7-9 and TRBJ1-2; the match to TRBD1 covers 10 bases. With 5 bases clipped from V and 7 bases from J, the junction kept 7 bases outside the gene matches. This CDR3 region has 14 residues. The germline CDR1 and CDR2 sequences are SEHNR and FQNEAQ (reference sequence). Written as DNA, the CDR3 is TGTGCCAGCAGCGTTCTGACAGGGGGCGGTGGCTACACCTTC. Translation gives CASSVLTGGGGYTF.

This rearrangement joins TRBV5-4 to TRBJ2-3; TRBD2 is a possible D gene (6 bases). This CDR3 has 15 residues. CDR1 is SGHNT and CDR2 is YYREEE in the germline V gene (reference sequence). V gave up 3 bases and J gave up 0 bases, with 11 bases separating them. CDR3: CASSYTGTSTDTQYF. The CDR3 coding sequence is TGTGCCAGCAGCTACACCGGGACTAGCACAGATACGCAGTATTTT.

The rearrangement joins TRBV9 to TRBJ2-3; D is possibly TRBD2 (6 bases). This CDR3 is built from 15 residues. CDR1 SGDLS and CDR2 YYNGEE come from the germline V gene. Trimming stripped 4 bases from V and 0 bases from J, with 12 bases between. This CDR3 is CASSLSGKSTDTQYF. CDR3 DNA: TGTGCCAGCAGCCTTAGCGGAAAGAGCACAGATACGCAGTATTTT.

Only one count was recorded for this clone. This sequence joins TRBV9 and TRBJ2-5; TRBD2 is a possible D gene (7 bases). Deletions cut 1 base from V and 1 base from J, with 11 bases between. The V gene's germline CDR1 is SGDLS and CDR2 YYNGEE. The CDR3 length is 15 residues. Here the CDR3 DNA reads TGTGCCAGCAGCGTACCGGGGGGCCCCCAAGAGACCCAGTACTTC. It specifies CASSVPGGPQETQYF.

The table lists this clone with a few counts. The chain uses TRBV7-9 and TRBJ2-2, with 10 bases aligning to TRBD2. The CDR3 has 16 amino acids. Germline lookup yields CDR1 SEHNR and CDR2 FQNEAQ (reference sequence). The J segment lost 0 bases and the V segment lost 3 bases, leaving 1 base of the junction unmatched. The CDR3 DNA sequence: TGTGCCAGCAGCTTCCTAGCGGGAGCGAACACCGGGGAGCTGTTTTTT. Its translation is CASSFLAGANTGELFF.

The chain employs TRBV6-2 or TRBV6-3 and TRBJ1-5, with D perhaps TRBD1 (6 bases). Trimming pared 0 bases from V and 8 bases from J, leaving 17 bases between. Germline assignment: CDR1 MNHEY and CDR2 SVGEGT. CDR3 length: 16 residues. CDR3 in amino acids: CASSYSRTEFEEPQHF. In nucleotides, the CDR3 is TGTGCCAGCAGTTACTCGAGGACAGAGTTTGAAGAGCCCCAGCATTTT.

This chain links TRBV9 with TRBJ2-1; no reliable D call. Germline V gene lookup returns CDR1 SGDLS and CDR2 YYNGEE. The CDR3 consists of 13 residues. Trimming took 3 bases from V and 10 from J, leaving 14 bases between them. CDR3 amino acids: CASSANSGLEQFF. CDR3 coding DNA: TGTGCCAGCAGCGCCAACTCAGGTTTAGAGCAGTTCTTC.

The rearrangement joins TRBV27 to TRBJ1-2; 8 positions agree with TRBD1. Per the germline V gene, CDR1 is MNHEY and CDR2 is SMNVEV (reference sequence). The CDR3 is made up of 14 amino acids. Losses at the gene ends were 5 bases for V and 4 bases for J; bases not matched to a gene: 6. CDR3: CASSPRGLGYGYTF. Written as DNA, the CDR3 is TGTGCCAGCAGTCCCAGGGGGCTAGGCTATGGCTACACCTTC.

The rearrangement joins TRBV28 to TRBJ1-2; D unclear. The V end was cut by 4 bases, the J end by 4 bases, with 13 bases between. Germline V gene lookup returns CDR1 MDHEN and CDR2 SYDVKM. This CDR3 region has 14 residues. DNA of the CDR3: TGTGCCAGCAGTTCGGGAGGTCCCATCTATGGCTACACCTTC. Amino acids: CASSSGGPIYGYTF.

The CDR3 reads CASSHSSPAGEQYF. As DNA, the CDR3 is TGTGCCAGCAGCCATTCTTCACCCGCGGGCGAGCAGTACTTC. The J gene is TRBJ2-7, the V gene TRBV3-1 (or the pseudogene TRBV3-2); perhaps TRBD2 as D (5 bases). Germline V gene data show CDR1 as LGHDT and CDR2 as YNNKEL (reference sequence). The V and J ends lost 3 bases and 6 bases respectively, with 15 bases between them. This CDR3 region has 14 residues.

This clone was seen once. The chain couples TRBV7-2 to TRBJ2-3, with D possibly being TRBD2 (6 bases). The CDR3 spans 16 residues. Trimming shortened V by 4 bases and J by 0 bases, and 14 bases separated the two germline ends. Germline assignment: CDR1 SGHTA and CDR2 FQGNSA. CDR3 region: CASSSPPGTSTDTQYF. CDR3 coding DNA: TGTGCCAGCAGCTCGCCTCCCGGGACTAGCACAGATACGCAGTATTTT.

The genes are TRBV14 and TRBJ2-3; 8 bases align to TRBD1. Germline-derived CDR1 and CDR2 are SGHDN and FVKESK. J was trimmed by 6 bases and V by 1 base; bases with no gene match: 0. This CDR3 is built from 13 residues. In DNA, the CDR3 is TGTGCCAGCAGCCAAGGGACAGGGGATACGCAGTATTTT. Protein: CASSQGTGDTQYF.

V and J are TRBV7-2 and TRBJ2-3, with 8 bases matching TRBD2. The J segment lost 4 bases and the V segment lost 4 bases, leaving 16 bases of the junction unmatched. The CDR3 covers 18 residues. Germline CDR1 reads SGHTA; CDR2 reads FQGNSA. CDR3 in amino acids: CASSSRSKSGGLSDTQYF. Here the CDR3 DNA reads TGTGCCAGCAGCTCTAGAAGTAAAAGCGGGGGCCTATCAGATACGCAGTATTTT.

This clone was found once. The chain has TRBV19 and TRBJ1-6; TRBD1 matches at 9 bases. The V and J ends lost 2 bases and 1 base, in that order; junction bases with no gene match: 6. This CDR3 is 18 amino acids long. The germline gives CDR1 LNHDA, CDR2 SQIVND (reference sequence). CDR3 nucleotide sequence: TGTGCCAGTAGTATATCCGGGACAGGGAGATCCTATAATTCACCCCTCCACTTT. It yields the protein CASSISGTGRSYNSPLHF.

The genes are TRBV11-1 and TRBJ1-3; D gene ambiguous. Trimming removed 4 bases at V and 8 bases at J, with 12 bases between. The CDR3 runs to 13 residues. In germline, CDR1 is SGHAT, CDR2 FQDESV (reference sequence). This CDR3 is CASSSGVRDTIYF. The CDR3 DNA sequence: TGTGCCAGCAGCTCGGGAGTAAGGGACACCATATATTTT. The full variable domain, rest sourced from reference TRBV11-1 and TRBJ1-3, is EAEVAQSPRYKITEKSQAVAFWCDPISGHATLYWYRQILGQGPELLVQFQDESVVDDSQLPKDRFSAERLKGVDSTLKIQPAELGDSAMYLCASSSGVRDTIYFGEGSWLTVV.

This clone appeared once. V is TRBV5-1 and J is TRBJ2-5; TRBD2 aligns across 8 bases. CDR3 length: 15 residues. J gave up 5 bases and V 4 bases, and 10 bases lay outside the gene matches. Germline V gene data show CDR1 as SGHRS and CDR2 as YFSETQ. The CDR3 region is CASSSEGTRGETQYF. Here the CDR3 DNA reads TGCGCCAGCAGCAGCGAAGGGACTAGGGGGGAGACCCAGTACTTC.

This chain connects TRBV28 to TRBJ2-5, with TRBD2 matching 8 bases. V lost 5 bases to trimming and J lost 1 base; unmatched junction nucleotides: 9. There are 16 residues in the CDR3. Germline CDR1 is MDHEN and CDR2 is SYDVKM. This CDR3 is CASSPGGEGIQETQYF. In nucleotides, the CDR3 is TGTGCCAGCAGTCCCGGGGGGGAGGGGATCCAAGAGACCCAGTACTTC.

The rearrangement joins TRBV7-8 to TRBJ2-3; 7 nucleotides line up with TRBD2. Trimming took 5 bases from V and 3 from J; bases not matched to a gene: 11. The germline V gene has CDR1 SGHVS and CDR2 FQNEAQ. The CDR3 is 16 residues long. CDR3: CASSLQGRGKTDTQYF. The CDR3 bases are TGTGCCAGCAGCCTCCAAGGGCGGGGGAAAACAGATACGCAGTATTTT.

The chain recombines TRBV7-2 with TRBJ2-3; possible D gene TRBD1, 6 bases. Germline V gives CDR1 SGHTA, CDR2 FQGNSA. This CDR3 has 15 residues. The ends were cut back, 2 bases at V and 0 bases at J, with 9 bases in the middle. The CDR3 DNA reads as TGTGCCAGCAGCTTAAACCAGGGGAGCACAGATACGCAGTATTTT. As protein: CASSLNQGSTDTQYF.

This clone was seen only a few times. The rearrangement links TRBV24-1 to TRBJ2-3, with a tentative D call TRBD1 (6 bases). V shed 12 bases and J shed 6 bases, with 21 bases lying between them. The CDR3 totals 14 residues. Germline lookup yields CDR1 KGHDR and CDR2 SFDVKD. The CDR3 DNA reads as TGTGCCTTGCGGGCTCCACAGGGCGGCGATACGCAGTATTTT. This gives the protein CALRAPQGGDTQYF.

The chain links TRBV2 to TRBJ2-7, with 9 bases fitting TRBD2. Germline V lookup: CDR1 SNHLY, CDR2 FYNNEI. Unmatched junction bases numbered 4, after V lost 1 base and J lost 3 bases. The CDR3 runs to 15 residues. The CDR3 loop reads CASSEGGGAFYEQYF. CDR3 in DNA: TGTGCCAGCAGTGAAGGCGGGGGGGCGTTCTACGAGCAGTACTTC.